The T cell receptor beta chain under discussion was sequenced for a study of blood T cell repertoires in COVID-19. Study at large: COVID-19 samples collected from the United States, Italy and Spain covered acute and convalescent phases. PBMCs, B-cell-depleted T cells, or T cells provided the cDNA or gDNA that made up the material.

Per the authors' pipeline: Cell counts per sample came from amplifying reference gene primers. Some clones are missing from TCRdb's copy, which holds only in-frame ones; the method was immunoSEQ multiplex PCR. V and J calls and clone size are those listed in that table; D and trimming were worked out from the DNA. The sample has 250,000 to 300,000 clones; about nine tenths are singletons. V was clipped by 2 bases and J by 4 bases; unmatched bases: 7. Germline CDR1 and CDR2: MDHEN and SYDVKM. This CDR3 spans 16 amino acids. This sequence was found in a middle-aged woman who had recovered from COVID-19. V usage is TRBV28 and J usage is TRBJ2-2; 7 bases are shared with TRBD2. Material for sequencing was peripheral blood. In DNA, the CDR3 is TGTGCCAGCAGTTTAGGTGCGGGAGTAGTCACCGGGGAGCTGTTTTTT. Its translation is CASSLGAGVVTGELFF.